A single T cell receptor (beta chain) is shown here with its context. Its antigen remains unidentified. As handled by the study authors: Filtering differed, since immunoSEQ gave only junction sequences and no quality scores. Profiling relied on immunoSEQ multiplex PCR, and the TCRdb table lists in-frame clones only, not all of them. V, J and clone size reflect that table, while D and trimming were determined from the DNA. The top ten hold under 0.065% of the sample, which has approximately 530,000 clones, about 96% seen once. V lost 2 bases and J 0 bases, leaving 7 bases between the germline ends. The CDR3 is made up of 14 amino acids. CDR1 and CDR2 from the germline V gene are ENHRY and SYGVKD. The data were taken from a study of shared clonotypes between healthy human individuals. Study results and limitations: The study drew on few donors, limiting represented genetic and exposure-history diversity. When naive CD4 clonotypes were compared across a few donors, around 5% were shared.

CD45RA-negative memory and CD45RA+ naive subsets were split from the CD4+ cells. This sequence was found in a woman in her twenties or thirties in good health. V is TRBV10-3 and J is TRBJ1-1; D not resolved. The sample comprised naive CD4+ T cells sorted from blood. Subset defined: CD45RA+ positively selected. The CDR3 loop is CAISEQRMNTEAFF. DNA for the CDR3: TGTGCCATCAGTGAGCAGAGGATGAACACTGAAGCTTTCTTT.